The sequence of this T cell receptor beta chain was determined in a study of cytomegalovirus exposure and HLA in healthy donors (TCRdb year 2017). Context from the whole study: According to an earlier analysis of 550 to 750 of the donors, about 179 million T cells yielded some 120 million unique TCR beta sequences and about 300 Gb of sequence data. Donor age, sex, ethnicity and CMV serostatus were compiled alongside the repertoire data. Four to six DR-DQ haplotypes were handled as single units for association and clustering because linkage in the cohort was strong. Across some 400 genotyped donors of the cohort, an average of approximately 200,000 unique TCR beta nucleotide sequences per donor were sequenced, and around 20% of those sequences were non-productive. Class I and class II HLA loci were covered by the typing at four-digit resolution. An earlier analysis of about 620 of the donors applied high-throughput TCR beta sequencing to assess whether each TCR beta V gene segment acted as functional or pseudogenic. A later analysis re-examined previously published TCR beta repertoires from about 670 donors and added high-resolution HLA genotyping to investigate patterns of TCR occurrence. The study aimed to test whether signatures of past pathogen exposure could be identified by cataloging public T cell receptors. Every repertoire in the discovery cohort had been generated on one and the same sequencing platform. Typing coverage differed by locus: A, B, C, DRB1 and DQB1 were typed in roughly 620-640 donors, DQA1 in about 500, DPA1 in over 600, and DPB1 in 450 to 480. A separate validation cohort of about 110 different subjects was used in addition to the roughly 720-subject first cohort. A later genetic analysis took genome-wide SNP genotypes for 398 of the 666 donors and used that subset as a discovery cohort. Using immunosequencing, the study profiled T cell repertoires from fewer than 850 subjects and related those repertoires to cytomegalovirus serostatus. High-throughput TCR immunosequencing, statistical association of individual TCRs with disease status, and machine learning were combined to predict cytomegalovirus infection status. Roughly 300 gigabases of sequencing data and 70 million to 100 million unique TCR sequences made up an early release that covered around 640 HLA-typed donors. The later analysis used no new phenotypic data to find candidate immune exposures, relying instead on TCR beta sequences and their occurrence across donors. Of the roughly 400 genotyped donors, around 81% fell in the genetic ancestry cluster associated with self-reported Caucasian donors. General conclusions and limits of the study: Most TCR sequences were observed very rarely across donors, whereas some public TCRs were present in many individuals. A further reported finding was that TCR beta sequences accurately predicted the HLA-A and HLA-B alleles for most subjects in the first cohort. Because counts were too low, seventeen rarely observed V segments, including chromosome 9 orphons, were excluded from the earlier analysis of around 590 of the donors. Correlated functional status among segregating V segments might be attributable to linkage disequilibrium, but an unknown experimental factor could not be ruled out. In a later genetic analysis, fewer N-insertions in productive TCRs were reported among donors in an Asian-associated ancestry cluster than the approximately 710-donor mean. The cohort was sequenced for TCR beta chains only, and without alpha or paired-chain data the features that could be detected were limited. In vitro tests confirmed that a few of the cytomegalovirus-associated TCR beta chains recognize cytomegalovirus antigens. An earlier analysis of some 590 of the donors showed that most TCR beta V segments appeared in productive rearrangements either about 90% or about 30% of the time, which broadly matched IMGT annotations. In a later analysis, some 17,000 TCR beta sequences were associated with specific HLA alleles at a false discovery rate of 0.05. In a later analysis, most CMV-associated TCR beta chains were found to appear HLA-restricted, with HLA associations seemingly driven largely by CMV exposure. A later analysis reported that several top co-occurrence clusters appeared linked to parvovirus B19, influenza, CMV and Epstein-Barr virus. When HLA alleles, especially DR and DQ, strongly co-occurred, TCR associations were difficult to assign to individual alleles. A group of highly shared sequence variants was considered likely to be a technical artifact of the sequencing pipeline. According to a later analysis, TCR association rates differed among HLA loci, with DRB1 alleles showing the most associated TCRs and HLA-C alleles showing the fewest. The only immune exposure information available for the cohort was CMV serostatus. Sequencing depth was assumed to be roughly uniform across donors in the presence/absence analyses, though that assumption may not hold. The classifier was reported to diagnose cytomegalovirus status with high specificity and sensitivity in both the original and validation cohorts. Some IMGT-functional V segments, including TRBV6-2 and TRBV6-3, could not be distinguished by the 87-base-pair reads and were therefore excluded. In a later analysis, HLA-associated TCR beta chains showed more clonal expansion and lower generation probabilities than non-associated chains that were equally common. The study gave a list of about 160 TCR beta chains associated with cytomegalovirus. An association between a missense DCLRE1C variant and V-gene and J-gene trimming of TCR beta chains was found in a later genetic analysis and replicated in an independent cohort. The authors suggested that the approach could potentially be extended to other disease states and immunological phenotypes. Because HLA typing was unavailable for some donors at each locus, only the typed subset was used in association tests.

The cohort comprised 670 or so healthy bone marrow donors. Cohort members were all nominally healthy when sampled, although unrecorded immune exposures were likely present. The donor tested CMV seronegative, placing the donor among the 350 to 400 seronegative members of the cohort. A peripheral blood sample was collected from each donor, and TCR beta sequencing was performed on peripheral blood mononuclear cells. Genomic DNA was extracted from the blood cell samples with the Qiagen DNeasy Blood Extraction Kit. CDR1 and CDR2 were assigned from the germline V gene as SGHNT and YENEEA. The CDR3 covers 14 residues, taking in both the cysteine and the phenylalanine. The CDR3 DNA has 42 bases and is translated from base 1. V lost 5 bases and J lost 1 base, and the count of bases not matched to a germline gene is 3. The method was the immunoSEQ multiplex PCR assay. A mixture of 60 forward primers for TCR Vbeta segments and 13 reverse primers for TCR Jbeta segments was used in the multiplex PCR. A multiplex PCR assay on genomic DNA amplified the CDR3 region of rearranged TCR beta genes. Amplified TCR beta libraries were sequenced as 87-base-pair reads on the Illumina HiSeq System. On the authors' methods: Across the 500 to 700 repertoires, a later analysis counted tens of millions of unique TCR beta chains, around 11 million of which were shared by at least two donors. Raw reads were error-corrected and collapsed into unique sequences with a nearest-neighbor algorithm that merged closely related sequences to remove PCR and sequencing errors. Alignment of CDR3 sequences to IMGT reference sequences was used to assign V, D and J gene segments. For a sequence to be retained, at least a six-nucleotide match to both a V gene segment and a J gene segment was required. A rearrangement was called productive if the CDR3 had no stop codons and remained in frame with V and J, and every other rearrangement was called non-productive. CDR3 was defined by IMGT convention, running from the second conserved V-encoded cysteine to the conserved J-encoded phenylalanine. In an earlier analysis of around 600 of the donors, sequences lacking an unambiguous match to a single V gene segment were excluded. An earlier analysis of approximately 590 of the donors classified V segments as functional when productive rearrangements were above 56.7% and as segregating when the standard deviation between donors was above 5%. A statistical classification framework was developed to diagnose cytomegalovirus status using the catalog of TCR beta chain sequences. V and J gene assignment, in a later analysis, came from comparing TCR nucleotide sequences with IMGT/GENE-DB human TR gene sequences. A later analysis assigned CDR3 sequences and most-parsimonious VDJ recombination scenarios with the TCRdist pipeline. In a later analysis, each TCR beta chain was defined by its CDR3 amino acid sequence together with its V-gene family, and reads without a unique V-gene family were excluded. In a later analysis, 500 to 650 highly shared, low-generation-probability nucleotide sequences were removed to address suspected cross-contamination and a sequencing artifact. A later analysis calculated a clonal expansion index for each public chain from normalized within-repertoire ranks of inferred template counts. A later analysis computed generation probabilities with a VDJ recombination model fitted to out-of-frame rearrangements, and checked the results against IGoR. Hypergeometric tests were used in a later analysis to score TCR-TCR, TCR-HLA and TCR-CMV co-occurrence, with a repertoire-size bias correction applied to the TCR pairs. False discovery rates were estimated in a later analysis by permuting HLA or CMV assignments 20 times. A later analysis grouped co-occurring TCRs with DBSCAN, adding TCRdist sequence similarity when clustering within HLA-allele-positive subsets. For co-occurrence clustering, repertoires with fewer than 30,000 or more than 120,000 public chains were excluded, along with roughly 5 repertoires with anomalous nucleotide sharing. TCRdb limited this immuneACCESS table to in-frame rearrangements with V and J called. A share of clones is missing; checked studies link under half to unresolved V genes, and the rest is unexplained. D and trimming were read from the DNA, whereas the V and J calls and clone size are those reported in that table. A total of under 150,000 clones appear in this sample, roughly 80% of them only once. The ten largest clones capture 4% to 6% of the sample.

Concerning this clone: Its antigen specificity is not known. Within one base of it there is no much larger clone, and no base qualities were kept.

The rearranged segments are TRBV11-3 and TRBJ2-3, with 7 bases in between that match TRBD2. Sequenced sample: PBMCs. The clonotype was recovered from a woman in her 50s in good health and CMV-seronegative. The nucleotides read TGTGCCAGCAGCCCGGGGGGACGCACAGATACGCAGTATTTT. Its translation reads: CASSPGGRTDTQYF.